The clone carrying this TCR beta chain was counted only a few times. No antigen is known for it. This sample is part of a study of response to subunit inactivated influenza vaccine. General study points: Few additional T cells are recruited per seasonal influenza vaccination, authors suggested.

From the RT-PCR reads, TCRdb called clonotypes with MiXCR, one entry per CDR3 protein. The table includes under 950,000 distinct CDR3 sequences, roughly 20% detected once. The length of the CDR3 is 13 residues. V dropped 1 base and J dropped 7 bases, with 8 bases sitting between them. Germline V gene lookup returns CDR1 SGHTA and CDR2 FQGNSA. The chain joins TRBV7-2 to TRBJ1-5; D gene unclear. The material sequenced was PBMCs from blood, taken roughly 5 days after vaccination. This TCR was sampled from a middle-aged man who received an inactivated influenza vaccine. CDR3 coding DNA: TGTGCCAGCAGCTTAGATGGATTACAGCCCCAGCATTTT. This encodes CASSLDGLQPQHF.